These 27 T cell receptor beta chains originate from one sample sequenced in a study of metastatic and nonmetastatic thyroid tumors. There were no patients who had received any treatment before thyroid surgery. TCRdb reanalyzed the PCR reads via MiXCR. This sample has approximately 20,000 clones, with more than 9% found just once. Sequenced material: blood. Receptors were obtained from a male donor with papillary thyroid cancer or a benign thyroid nodule (not recorded which). Some clones in this sample may be carry-over from other donors' samples.

By frequency in the sample, this clone is medium-sized. This rearrangement joins TRBV6-1 to TRBJ2-5, with D unresolved. Germline V gene lookup returns CDR1 MNHNS and CDR2 SASEGT. Trimming took off 8 bases at V and 2 bases at J, with 12 bases between the two ends. The CDR3 is 13 residues long. This CDR3 reads CASRRGPQETQYF. DNA for the CDR3: TGTGCCAGCCGTAGAGGACCGCAAGAGACCCAGTACTTC.

This clone appeared a few times. The rearrangement joins TRBV6-1 to TRBJ2-1; 8 bases line up with TRBD1. CDR1 and CDR2 from the germline V gene are MNHNS and SASEGT. Trimming at V came to 8 bases and at J to 6 bases, leaving 9 bases not matched to a gene. CDR3 size: 14 residues. The CDR3 loop is CASSTGAVVNEQFF. The CDR3 DNA reads as TGTGCCAGCTCGACAGGGGCGGTGGTCAATGAGCAGTTCTTC.

This clone was seen a few times. A read error may account for a junction end that differs from germline. The chain has TRBV15 and TRBJ2-2; D is ambiguous. CDR3 length: 14 amino acids. Germline values: CDR1 LNHNV, CDR2 YYDKDF (reference sequence). The chain's CDR3 is CATSRDLNAGELFF. The CDR3 DNA reads TGTGCCACCAGTAGAGACCTGAATGCCGGGGAGCTGTTTTTT.

This clone was detected a few times. This may come from a read error, since a much larger clone is one base off. Other DNA sequences in this sample translate to the same CDR3. The chain carries TRBV25-1 and TRBJ1-4; tentative D call: TRBD1 (6 bases). This CDR3 has 16 amino acids. The germline V gene has CDR1 MGHDK and CDR2 SYGVNS. The CDR3 DNA follows: TGCGCCAGCAGTGGAGGACAGATTGCAACTAATGAAAAACTGTTTTTT. It is translated as CASSGGQIATNEKLFF.

Judged by abundance, this clone is medium-sized. The rearrangement joins TRBV6-1 to TRBJ1-2; D remains ambiguous. The CDR3 sequence is 13 residues long. The germline CDR1 and CDR2 sequences are MNHNS and SASEGT. Trimming took off 4 bases at V and 8 bases at J, with 14 bases between the two ends. The CDR3 spells CASSGLFGAGYTF. The CDR3 DNA follows: TGTGCCAGCAGTGGCCTATTCGGTGCGGGCTACACCTTC.

By sample fraction, this clone is medium-sized. The rearrangement joins TRBV2 to TRBJ2-7, with D tentatively TRBD2 (6 bases). V lost 1 base, J lost 7 bases, and 14 bases lay in between. From germline, CDR1 is SNHLY and CDR2 FYNNEI. This CDR3 comprises 14 residues. CDR3: CASSEVRLGGEQYF. In DNA form, the CDR3 reads TGTGCCAGCAGTGAAGTGAGACTTGGGGGGGAGCAGTACTTC. Full variable domain (outside the CDR3, taken from reference TRBV2 and TRBJ2-7): EPEVTQTPSHQVTQMGQEVILRCVPISNHLYFYWYRQILGQKVEFLVSFYNNEISEKSEIFDDQFSVERPDGSNFTLKIRSTKLEDSAMYFCASSEVRLGGEQYFGPGTRLTVT.

The V gene is TRBV9, the J gene TRBJ2-1, with D possibly being TRBD2 (6 bases). With 3 bases removed from V and 4 bases from J, the gap between germline ends came to 8 bases. The CDR3 extends over 13 amino acids. CDR1 SGDLS and CDR2 YYNGEE come from the germline V gene. CDR3 amino acids: CASSAGEYNEQFF. The CDR3 DNA is TGTGCCAGCAGCGCGGGAGAATACAATGAGCAGTTCTTC.

Note on this clone: Since a much larger clone is just one base distant, this may be a read error. J is TRBJ2-5 and V is TRBV19; D remains unclear. The CDR3 loop spans 14 amino acids. Looked up from germline, CDR1 is LNHDA and CDR2 is SQIVND (reference sequence). CDR3 residues: CSSSILGGQETQYF. In DNA form, the CDR3 reads TGTTCCAGTAGTATCTTGGGCGGACAAGAGACCCAGTACTTC. The full variable domain, rest sourced from reference TRBV19 and TRBJ2-5, is DGGITQSPKYLFRKEGQNVTLSCEQNLNHDAMYWYRQDPGQGLRLIYYSQIVNDFQKGDIAEGYSVSREKKESFPLTVTSAQKNPTAFYLCSSSILGGQETQYFGPGTRLLVL.

This clone was observed many times. V usage is TRBV6-1 and J usage is TRBJ1-1; D remains ambiguous. Trimming took off 5 bases at V and 11 bases at J, with 12 bases between the two ends. The CDR3 has 11 amino acids. From germline, CDR1 is MNHNS and CDR2 SASEGT. The CDR3 DNA follows: TGTGCCAGCAGTTCCGGACTTGGGGCTTTCTTT. Its translation: CASSSGLGAFF.

At least ten counts were recorded for this clone. CDR3 sequence reads: CASSLVRQVYNEQFF. The CDR3 nucleotides read TGTGCCAGCAGCTTAGTACGACAGGTCTACAATGAGCAGTTCTTC. The V call is TRBV7-6, the J call TRBJ2-1; TRBD1 might be the D (6 bases). Between the trimmed V and J ends, which lost 1 base and 3 bases, there was a span of 10 bases. CDR3 length equals 15 residues. Germline V gene sequence: CDR1 SGHVS, CDR2 FNYEAQ.

This clone is judged medium-sized. The chain couples TRBV6-1 to TRBJ2-7; TRBD1 agrees at 8 bases. CDR3 length: 12 amino acids. Per the germline V gene, CDR1 is MNHNS and CDR2 is SASEGT. The J segment lost 5 bases and the V segment lost 8 bases, leaving 5 bases of the junction unmatched. The CDR3 protein is CASGNRGNEQYF. The DNA of the CDR3 is TGTGCCAGCGGCAACAGGGGGAACGAGCAGTACTTC.

The chain carries TRBV4-1 and TRBJ2-1, with TRBD2 matching over 7 bases. V was clipped by 3 bases and J by 4 bases; unmatched bases: 12. The CDR3 sequence is 17 residues long. Per germline, CDR1 MGHRA and CDR2 YSYEKL. CDR3 DNA sequence: TGCGCCAGCAGCCAGGAAGCGGGGCTAGCGATTTACAATGAGCAGTTCTTC. This sequence encodes CASSQEAGLAIYNEQFF.

There are many counts of this clone. CDR3 in DNA: TGTGCCAGCAGCTTAGTTGGAGGGGGCCCCTATGGCTACACCTTC. Amino acids: CASSLVGGGPYGYTF. J is TRBJ1-2 and V is TRBV7-6, with 7 bases fitting TRBD1. J gave up 4 bases and V 1 base, and 6 bases lay outside the gene matches. The CDR3 contains 15 residues. In germline, CDR1 is SGHVS, CDR2 FNYEAQ.

Only a few counts were recorded for this clone. The chain links TRBV6-1 to TRBJ2-5; perhaps TRBD2 as D (5 bases). This CDR3 has 12 amino acids. Germline V gene data show CDR1 as MNHNS and CDR2 as SASEGT. V shed 6 bases and J shed 4 bases, with 9 bases lying between them. DNA of the CDR3: TGTGCCAGCAGGGAACGGGGAGAGACCCAGTACTTC. This sequence encodes CASRERGETQYF.

On this clone: The CDR3 ends on some other residue instead of the conserved phenylalanine or tryptophan, so this is likely a read error. This chain uses TRBV6-2 or TRBV6-3 with TRBJ1-2, with a tentative D call TRBD1 (5 bases). Germline CDR1 is MNHEY and CDR2 is SVGEGT. The CDR3 has 14 amino acids. The ends were cut back, 2 bases at V and 6 bases at J, with 13 bases in the middle. Here the CDR3 reads CASSYVVGGDGYTL. The CDR3 DNA follows: TGTGCCAGCAGTTACGTTGTGGGGGGAGATGGCTACACCCTC.

The table lists this clone with many counts. The chain has TRBV6-1 and TRBJ2-1, with D maybe TRBD2 (5 bases). The CDR3 covers 16 residues. Trimming removed 2 bases from V and 5 bases from J, with 16 bases in between. Germline-derived CDR1 and CDR2 are MNHNS and SASEGT. The CDR3 sequence: CASSEFLAGNNNEQFF. DNA of the CDR3: TGTGCCAGCAGTGAATTTCTGGCGGGTAACAACAATGAGCAGTTCTTC.

The V call is TRBV20-1, the J call TRBJ2-7; D possibly uses TRBD1 or TRBD2 (5 bases each). V lost 4 bases and J 1 base, leaving 14 bases between the germline ends. The CDR3 spans 14 residues. The V gene's germline CDR1 is DFQATT and CDR2 SNEGSKA (reference sequence). This CDR3 is CSAKAGAGSYEQYF. The CDR3 coding sequence is TGCAGTGCTAAAGCCGGGGCTGGATCCTACGAGCAGTACTTC.

This clone has at least ten counts. The chain carries TRBV11-1 and TRBJ2-5; TRBD2 might be the D (6 bases). This CDR3 spans 15 amino acids. V shed 0 bases and J shed 2 bases, with 10 bases lying between them. The germline V gene encodes CDR1 SGHAT and CDR2 FQDESV (reference sequence). CDR3 sequence (DNA): TGTGCCAGCAGCTTAGCTCCGGGACTTCAAGAGACCCAGTACTTC. Protein sequence: CASSLAPGLQETQYF. Variable domain in full (rest from reference TRBV11-1 and TRBJ2-5): EAEVAQSPRYKITEKSQAVAFWCDPISGHATLYWYRQILGQGPELLVQFQDESVVDDSQLPKDRFSAERLKGVDSTLKIQPAELGDSAMYLCASSLAPGLQETQYFGPGTRLLVL.

This clone was counted ten times or more. This chain connects TRBV27 to TRBJ2-1; TRBD1 matches at 10 bases. The CDR3 loop spans 14 amino acids. The germline gives CDR1 MNHEY, CDR2 SMNVEV (reference sequence). The V segment lost 2 bases and the J segment 12 bases; nucleotides outside the gene matches: 7. In DNA form, the CDR3 reads TGTGCCAGCAGTTTAAGACAGGGGGCTTTCGGGCAGTTCTTC. This sequence encodes CASSLRQGAFGQFF.

The J gene is TRBJ2-7, the V gene TRBV12-3 or TRBV12-4; D not certain. V lost 1 base and J 3 bases, leaving 4 bases between the germline ends. This CDR3 spans 12 amino acids. CDR3 sequence: CASSLVYYEQYF. The DNA for the CDR3 is TGTGCCAGCAGTTTAGTCTACTACGAGCAGTACTTC.

The chain employs TRBV28 and TRBJ1-1, with D tentatively TRBD1 (6 bases). The germline V gene encodes CDR1 MDHEN and CDR2 SYDVKM. Deletions cut 10 bases from V and 10 bases from J, with 22 bases between. This CDR3 region has 13 residues. The CDR3 loop is CATAIPGQGRAFF. As DNA, the CDR3 is TGTGCCACCGCTATTCCAGGTCAGGGGAGAGCTTTCTTT. Full variable domain (missing parts from reference TRBV28 and TRBJ1-1): DVKVTQSSRYLVKRTGEKVFLECVQDMDHENMFWYRQDPGLGLRLIYFSYDVKMKEKGDIPEGYSVSREKKERFSLILESASTNQTSMYLCATAIPGQGRAFFGQGTRLTVV.

This chain joins TRBV6-1 and TRBJ2-1, with 7 positions matching TRBD1. CDR1 and CDR2 from the germline V gene are MNHNS and SASEGT. This CDR3 is 14 amino acids long. The V gene end was trimmed by 6 bases and the J gene end by 6 bases; junction bases not matched to a gene: 8. The CDR3 DNA sequence: TGTGCCAGCAGAAAAGACAGGGCCGGCAATGAGCAGTTCTTC. Translating it yields CASRKDRAGNEQFF.

This clone has a count of ten or more. This chain connects TRBV18 to TRBJ1-1; TRBD1 might be the D (5 bases). Germline CDR1 KGHSH, CDR2 LQKENI. V was shortened by 3 bases and J by 5 bases, with 13 bases between the two germline ends. This CDR3 is 14 amino acids long. The CDR3 region is CASSPSEGSTEAFF. The DNA of the CDR3 is TGTGCCAGCTCACCTAGCGAGGGGAGTACTGAAGCTTTCTTT.

The chain employs TRBV6-1 and TRBJ2-1; TRBD2 aligns across 11 bases. This CDR3 spans 14 amino acids. Germline CDR1 is MNHNS and CDR2 is SASEGT. Losses at the gene ends were 7 bases for V and 4 bases for J; bases not matched to a gene: 3. The CDR3 bases are TGTGCCAGCACCGGGACTAGCGGATACAATGAGCAGTTCTTC. This translates into CASTGTSGYNEQFF.

This clone was counted ten times or more. The chain links TRBV28 to TRBJ1-1; D possibly corresponds to TRBD1 (6 bases). Trimming removed 3 bases at V and 2 bases at J, with 10 bases between. The CDR3 has 14 amino acids. Germline lookup yields CDR1 MDHEN and CDR2 SYDVKM. CDR3 sequence: CASSLGHSNTEAFF. CDR3 bases: TGTGCCAGCAGTTTGGGACACTCTAACACTGAAGCTTTCTTT.

By proportion, this clone is medium-sized. This rearrangement joins TRBV19 to TRBJ2-2, with TRBD1 matching over 7 bases. CDR3 length: 15 residues. CDR1 LNHDA and CDR2 SQIVND come from the germline V gene (reference sequence). The V segment lost 5 bases and the J segment 4 bases; nucleotides outside the gene matches: 7. CDR3 sequence (DNA): TGTGCCAGTAGTGCCCGCAGGGGGAGCACCGGGGAGCTGTTTTTT. Its protein is CASSARRGSTGELFF. Full variable domain (missing parts from reference TRBV19 and TRBJ2-2): DGGITQSPKYLFRKEGQNVTLSCEQNLNHDAMYWYRQDPGQGLRLIYYSQIVNDFQKGDIAEGYSVSREKKESFPLTVTSAQKNPTAFYLCASSARRGSTGELFFGEGSRLTVL.

Only a few counts were recorded for this clone. The rearrangement uses TRBV6-1 and TRBJ2-6, with D perhaps matching TRBD1 (6 bases). Looked up from germline, CDR1 is MNHNS and CDR2 is SASEGT. CDR3 length: 15 amino acids. V lost 5 bases to trimming and J lost 1 base, with 9 bases between them. CDR3 protein: CASSPRGSGANVLTF. The CDR3 nucleotides read TGTGCCAGCAGTCCCAGGGGATCTGGGGCCAACGTCCTGACTTTC.